A selection of T cell receptor beta chains follows, all from one sample in a study of blood T cell repertoires in COVID-19. The table came from immunoSEQ multiplex PCR; TCRdb's copy has only in-frame clones and leaves some out. The sample carries 110,000 to 150,000 clones, more than 80% recorded once. Sequenced input: PBMCs or T cells enriched from blood (not recorded which). These receptor sequences come from a young woman who had been exposed to COVID-19. The CDR3 runs from the conserved cysteine through the conserved F or W. A D gene is named only where the DNA matches it firmly. Size tells how often a clone was seen (once, few, many) or the class of an expanded clone, and some rows leave it out.

clone_size | d_call | j_call | v_call | cdr3_length | cdr3_aa | cdr3_nt
. | . | TRBJ1-2 | TRBV11-2 | 18 | CASSALWQGRVSVYGYTF | TGTGCCAGCAGCGCTCTCTGGCAGGGGAGAGTATCGGTCTATGGCTACACCTTC
. | . | TRBJ2-3 | TRBV3-1/TRBV3-2 | 16 | CASSQAHMGGTDTQYF | TGTGCCAGCAGCCAAGCTCATATGGGCGGCACAGATACGCAGTATTTT
. | . | TRBJ1-4 | TRBV10-2 | 16 | CASSEIWGPDNEKLFF | TGCGCCAGCAGTGAGATTTGGGGGCCGGATAATGAAAAACTGTTTTTT
. | TRBD2 | TRBJ2-7 | TRBV28 | 12 | CATEGLAAEQYF | TGTGCCACCGAGGGACTAGCGGCCGAGCAGTACTTC
once | . | TRBJ1-2 | TRBV18 | 12 | CASSTTNYGYTF | TGTGCCAGCTCAACTACTAACTATGGCTACACCTTC
. | TRBD1 | TRBJ1-3 | TRBV30 | 14 | CAWSFKAGGNTIYF | TGTGCCTGGAGTTTTAAGGCAGGGGGTAACACCATATATTTT
. | TRBD1 | TRBJ2-5 | TRBV28 | 14 | CASSSAGGRETQYF | TGTGCCAGCAGTTCGGCAGGGGGTCGAGAGACCCAGTACTTC
. | TRBD2 | TRBJ2-1 | TRBV11-2 | 15 | CASSPIAGVYNEQFF | TGTGCCAGCAGCCCGATAGCGGGGGTATACAATGAGCAGTTCTTC
. | TRBD1 | TRBJ2-7 | TRBV6-5 | 13 | CASRGQGAYEQYF | TGTGCCAGCAGGGGACAGGGGGCCTACGAGCAGTACTTC
. | TRBD1 | TRBJ1-5 | TRBV29-1 | 16 | CSASGQGQGGNQPQHF | TGCAGCGCTTCCGGACAGGGGCAAGGTGGCAATCAGCCCCAGCATTTT
. | . | TRBJ1-2 | TRBV20-1 | 11 | CSAGDRYGYTF | TGCAGTGCCGGAGATAGGTATGGCTACACCTTC
. | TRBD1 | TRBJ1-1 | TRBV5-5 | 15 | CASSLYGQGNTEAFF | TGTGCCAGCAGCTTGTACGGACAGGGAAACACTGAAGCTTTCTTT
. | . | TRBJ2-1 | TRBV11-1 | 16 | CASSLLGGTSYNEQFF | TGTGCCAGCAGCCTCCTGGGCGGGACCTCCTACAATGAGCAGTTCTTC
. | TRBD2 | TRBJ2-3 | TRBV30 | 14 | CAWSVSGMADTQYF | TGTGCCTGGAGTGTTAGCGGGATGGCAGATACGCAGTATTTT
. | . | TRBJ2-1 | TRBV3-1/TRBV3-2 | 13 | CASSQATYNEQFF | TGTGCCAGCAGCCAGGCCACCTACAATGAGCAGTTCTTC
. | TRBD1 | TRBJ1-6 | TRBV2 | 16 | CASSPLIQGAESPLHF | TGTGCCAGCAGCCCACTCATACAGGGGGCAGAATCACCCCTCCACTTT
. | . | TRBJ1-6 | TRBV6-1 | 17 | CASSVTPSVIRGSPLHF | TGTGCCAGCAGTGTAACCCCGAGTGTAATAAGGGGATCACCCCTCCACTTT
. | . | TRBJ1-2 | TRBV10-1 | 13 | CASSVGKSYGYTF | TGCGCCAGCAGTGTGGGCAAGTCCTATGGCTACACCTTC
. | . | TRBJ1-1 | TRBV27 | 14 | CASSLRREGTEAFF | TGTGCCAGCAGTTTAAGGCGGGAGGGCACTGAAGCTTTCTTT
. | . | TRBJ2-1 | TRBV24-1 | 10 | CAPRDNEQFF | TGTGCCCCCCGGGACAATGAGCAGTTCTTC
. | TRBD1 | TRBJ1-2 | TRBV5-4 | 16 | CASSSEPTGDNYGYTF | TGTGCCAGCAGCTCTGAGCCTACAGGGGATAACTATGGCTACACCTTC
medium-sized | TRBD1 | TRBJ1-1 | TRBV6-5 | 14 | CASSTGQDHTEAFF | TGTGCCAGCAGTACCGGACAGGACCACACTGAAGCTTTCTTT
. | . | TRBJ2-2 | TRBV12-3/TRBV12-4 | 12 | CASMENAGELFF | TGTGCCAGCATGGAGAATGCCGGGGAGCTGTTTTTT
. | . | TRBJ2-5 | TRBV5-6 | 14 | CASSLAQGQETQYF | TGTGCCAGCAGCTTGGCACAGGGCCAAGAGACCCAGTACTTC
. | TRBD1 | TRBJ2-7 | TRBV15 | 15 | CATSAPRTGGNEQYF | TGTGCCACCAGCGCCCCTAGGACAGGGGGCAACGAGCAGTACTTC
once | TRBD1 | TRBJ1-5 | TRBV2 | 14 | CATLEGARGQPQHF | TGTGCCACCTTAGAGGGGGCGCGGGGTCAGCCCCAGCATTTT
. | . | TRBJ2-7 | TRBV30 | 14 | CAWSPGDNPNEQYF | TGTGCCTGGAGTCCCGGGGACAATCCCAACGAGCAGTACTTC
. | . | TRBJ2-3 | TRBV6-5 | 12 | CASSFSPDTQYF | TGTGCCAGCAGTTTTTCTCCAGATACGCAGTATTTT
. | TRBD2 | TRBJ2-7 | TRBV5-1 | 14 | CASSSSGYSYEQYF | TGCGCCAGCAGCTCTAGCGGGTACTCCTACGAGCAGTACTTC
. | TRBD2 | TRBJ2-1 | TRBV15 | 13 | CATSAAGEFRQFF | TGTGCCACCAGTGCAGCGGGAGAGTTTCGGCAGTTCTTC
. | . | TRBJ2-3 | TRBV3-1/TRBV3-2 | 13 | CASSQTSTDTQYF | TGTGCCAGCAGCCAAACTAGCACAGATACGCAGTATTTT
. | . | TRBJ1-2 | TRBV7-9 | 18 | CASSPRGGDFQANYGYTF | TGTGCCAGCAGCCCCCGAGGTGGCGATTTTCAAGCTAACTATGGCTACACCTTC
. | TRBD1 | TRBJ1-2 | TRBV18 | 13 | CASSSRTGTGYTF | TGTGCCAGCTCATCCCGGACAGGGACGGGCTACACCTTC
. | . | TRBJ1-1 | TRBV5-1 | 14 | CASSLQGPNTEAFF | TGCGCCAGCAGCTTACAGGGACCGAACACTGAAGCTTTCTTT
. | TRBD1 | TRBJ2-7 | TRBV7-2 | 14 | CASSTQGGPYEQYF | TGTGCCAGCAGCACACAGGGGGGTCCCTACGAGCAGTACTTC
. | . | TRBJ2-1 | TRBV19 | 19 | CASSDLRDRYGSSYNEQFF | TGTGCCAGTTCTGACTTGCGGGACCGGTATGGGAGCTCCTACAATGAGCAGTTCTTC
. | . | TRBJ2-3 | TRBV3-1/TRBV3-2 | 11 | CASSQYGTQYF | TGTGCCAGCAGCCAATACGGTACGCAGTATTTT
. | . | TRBJ2-7 | TRBV7-9 | 15 | CASSLEAEGHYEQYF | TGTGCCAGCAGCTTAGAGGCGGAGGGGCACTACGAGCAGTACTTC
. | . | TRBJ2-7 | TRBV29-1 | 13 | CSVEGRGIGEQYF | TGCAGCGTTGAAGGACGGGGGATAGGGGAGCAGTACTTC
. | TRBD1 | TRBJ1-2 | TRBV12-5 | 15 | CASGLGQGANYGYTF | TGTGCTAGTGGTTTGGGACAGGGTGCCAACTATGGCTACACCTTC
. | . | TRBJ1-1 | TRBV12-3/TRBV12-4 | 12 | CASSHSGTEAFF | TGTGCCAGCAGTCACTCTGGCACTGAAGCTTTCTTT
. | TRBD1 | TRBJ1-2 | TRBV5-4 | 13 | CASSAGGDYGYTF | TGTGCCAGCAGCGCAGGGGGCGACTATGGCTACACCTTC
. | TRBD1 | TRBJ2-7 | TRBV3-1/TRBV3-2 | 13 | CASSQGGGGEQYF | TGTGCCAGCAGCCAAGGAGGGGGCGGCGAGCAGTACTTC
. | . | TRBJ2-7 | TRBV12-3/TRBV12-4 | 13 | CASSPTSIYEQYF | TGTGCCAGCAGTCCGACTAGTATCTACGAGCAGTACTTC
. | . | TRBJ1-4 | TRBV5-1 | 16 | CASSPGQLFKGEKLFF | TGCGCCAGCAGCCCAGGACAGCTGTTTAAGGGGGAAAAACTGTTTTTT
medium-sized | . | TRBJ1-5 | TRBV6-1 | 16 | CASSEGGEEGWQPQHF | TGTGCCAGCAGTGAAGGAGGAGAGGAAGGTTGGCAGCCCCAGCATTTT
. | TRBD2 | TRBJ2-7 | TRBV4-1 | 14 | CASSRTSGVYEQYF | TGCGCCAGCAGCCGGACTAGCGGGGTCTACGAGCAGTACTTC
once | TRBD1 | TRBJ1-2 | TRBV5-4 | 13 | CASGHRGVNGYTF | TGTGCCAGCGGCCACAGGGGAGTCAATGGCTACACCTTC
. | TRBD1 | TRBJ1-1 | TRBV5-1 | 15 | CASSAHTGGRSEAFF | TGCGCCAGCAGCGCTCATACAGGGGGCAGGAGTGAAGCTTTCTTT
. | . | TRBJ1-4 | TRBV16 | 16 | CASSQFIQATNEKLFF | TGTGCCAGCAGCCAATTTATCCAGGCCACTAATGAAAAACTGTTTTTT
. | TRBD2 | TRBJ2-7 | TRBV2 | 14 | CASSEKGLAYEQYF | TGTGCCAGCAGTGAAAAGGGACTAGCCTACGAGCAGTACTTC
. | . | TRBJ1-3 | TRBV12-5 | 15 | CASGLQSQAGNTIYF | TGTGCTAGTGGTTTACAATCTCAGGCTGGAAACACCATATATTTT
. | . | TRBJ2-7 | TRBV2 | 11 | CASSRGYEQYF | TGTGCCAGCAGTAGGGGCTACGAGCAGTACTTC
few | TRBD2 | TRBJ2-7 | TRBV4-3 | 15 | CASSQGLAGGFEQYF | TGCGCCAGCAGCCAAGGACTAGCGGGAGGATTCGAGCAGTACTTC
. | TRBD1 | TRBJ2-3 | TRBV24-1 | 14 | CATSDLDRTDTQYF | TGTGCCACCAGTGACCTGGACAGGACAGATACGCAGTATTTT
. | TRBD2 | TRBJ2-7 | TRBV12-3/TRBV12-4 | 11 | CASSRGREQYF | TGTGCCAGCAGCCGCGGGAGAGAGCAGTACTTC
. | TRBD2 | TRBJ2-1 | TRBV19 | 15 | CASSTELAGFNEQFF | TGTGCCAGTAGCACCGAACTAGCGGGGTTCAATGAGCAGTTCTTC